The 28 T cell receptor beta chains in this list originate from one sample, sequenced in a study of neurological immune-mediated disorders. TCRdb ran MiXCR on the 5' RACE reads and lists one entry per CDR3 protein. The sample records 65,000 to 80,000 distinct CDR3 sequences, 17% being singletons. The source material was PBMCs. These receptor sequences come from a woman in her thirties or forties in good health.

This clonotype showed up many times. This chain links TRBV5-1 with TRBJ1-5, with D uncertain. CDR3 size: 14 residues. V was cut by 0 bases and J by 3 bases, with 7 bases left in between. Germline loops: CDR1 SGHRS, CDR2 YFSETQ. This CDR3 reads CASSLGEYNQPQHF. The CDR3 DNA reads TGCGCCAGCAGCTTGGGGGAATACAATCAGCCCCAGCATTTT.

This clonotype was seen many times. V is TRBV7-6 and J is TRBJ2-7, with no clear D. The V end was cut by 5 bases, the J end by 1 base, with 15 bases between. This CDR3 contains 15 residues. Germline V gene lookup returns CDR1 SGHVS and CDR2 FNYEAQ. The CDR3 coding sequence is TGTGCCAGCAGCGCCCGTTGGGGTCAGTCCTACGAGCAGTACTTC. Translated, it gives CASSARWGQSYEQYF.

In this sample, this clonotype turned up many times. The CDR3 protein is CSVPPPTSGGASEQFF. CDR3 sequence (DNA): TGCAGCGTTCCTCCCCCGACTAGCGGGGGGGCCAGTGAGCAGTTCTTC. V usage is TRBV29-1 and J usage is TRBJ2-1; 14 nucleotides align to TRBD2. The CDR3 is 16 amino acids. Trimming took 5 bases from V and 9 from J; bases not matched to a gene: 12. From germline, CDR1 is SQVTM and CDR2 ANQGSEA.

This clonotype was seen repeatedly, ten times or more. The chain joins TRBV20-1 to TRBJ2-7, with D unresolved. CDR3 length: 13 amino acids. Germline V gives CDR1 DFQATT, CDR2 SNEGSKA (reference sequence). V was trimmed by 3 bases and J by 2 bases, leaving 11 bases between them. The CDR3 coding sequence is TGCAGTGCTAGTTACACAGCAGCCTACGAGCAGTACGTC. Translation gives CSASYTAAYEQYV.

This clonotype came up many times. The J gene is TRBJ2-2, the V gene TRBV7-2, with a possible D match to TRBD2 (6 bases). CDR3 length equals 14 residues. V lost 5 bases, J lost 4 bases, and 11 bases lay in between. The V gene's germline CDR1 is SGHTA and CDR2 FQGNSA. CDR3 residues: CASSRDLITGELFF. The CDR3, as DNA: TGTGCCAGCAGCCGGGACTTGATCACCGGGGAGCTGTTTTTT. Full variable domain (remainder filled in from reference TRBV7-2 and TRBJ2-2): GAGVSQSPSNKVTEKGKDVELRCDPISGHTALYWYRQSLGQGLEFLIYFQGNSAPDKSGLPSDRFSAERTGGSVSTLTIQRTQQEDSAVYLCASSRDLITGELFFGEGSRLTVL.

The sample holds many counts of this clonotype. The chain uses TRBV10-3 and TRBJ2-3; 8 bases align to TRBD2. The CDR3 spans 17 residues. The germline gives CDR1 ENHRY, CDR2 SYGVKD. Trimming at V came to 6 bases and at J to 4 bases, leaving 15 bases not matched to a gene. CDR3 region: CAIRAKESGGLADTQYF. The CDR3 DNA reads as TGTGCCATCAGAGCCAAAGAGAGCGGGGGATTGGCAGATACGCAGTATTTT.

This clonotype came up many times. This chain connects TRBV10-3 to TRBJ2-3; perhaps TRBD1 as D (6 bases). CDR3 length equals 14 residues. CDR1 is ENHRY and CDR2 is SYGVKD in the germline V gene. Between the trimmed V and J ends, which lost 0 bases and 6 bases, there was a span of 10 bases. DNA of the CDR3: TGTGCCATCAGTGAGTCGTCAGGGGCCGATACGCAGTATTTT. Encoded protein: CAISESSGADTQYF.

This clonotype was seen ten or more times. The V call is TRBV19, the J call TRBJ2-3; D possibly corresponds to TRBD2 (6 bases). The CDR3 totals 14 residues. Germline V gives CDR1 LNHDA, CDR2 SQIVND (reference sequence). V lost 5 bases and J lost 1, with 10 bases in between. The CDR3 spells CASSPQRGTDTQYF. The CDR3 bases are TGTGCCAGTAGTCCCCAGCGGGGCACAGATACGCAGTATTTT.

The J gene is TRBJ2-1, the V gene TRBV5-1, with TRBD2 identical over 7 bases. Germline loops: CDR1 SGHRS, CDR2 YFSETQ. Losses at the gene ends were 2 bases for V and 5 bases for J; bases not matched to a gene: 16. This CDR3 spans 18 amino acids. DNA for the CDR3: TGCGCCAGCAGCTTTTCGGCCCTAGCGGAGGAAGGCGACAATGAGCAGTTCTTC. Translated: CASSFSALAEEGDNEQFF.

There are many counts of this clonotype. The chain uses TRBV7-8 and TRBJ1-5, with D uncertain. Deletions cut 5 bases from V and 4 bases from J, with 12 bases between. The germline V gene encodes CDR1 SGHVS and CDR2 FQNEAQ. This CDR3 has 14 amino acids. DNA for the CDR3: TGTGCCAGCAGCGAGGGTGGGTTGAATCAGCCCCAGCATTTT. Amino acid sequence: CASSEGGLNQPQHF.

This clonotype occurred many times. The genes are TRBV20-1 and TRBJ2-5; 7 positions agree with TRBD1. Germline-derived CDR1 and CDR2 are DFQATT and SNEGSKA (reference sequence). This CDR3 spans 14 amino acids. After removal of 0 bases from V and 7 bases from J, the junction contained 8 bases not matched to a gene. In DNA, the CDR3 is TGCAGTGCTAGAGATGACAGGGATTTTGGGACCCAGTACTTC. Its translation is CSARDDRDFGTQYF.

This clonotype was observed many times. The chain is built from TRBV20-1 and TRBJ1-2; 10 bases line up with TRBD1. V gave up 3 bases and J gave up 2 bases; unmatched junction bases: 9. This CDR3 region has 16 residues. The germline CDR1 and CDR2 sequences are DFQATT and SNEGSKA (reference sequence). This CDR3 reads CSARTGGRVGNYGYTF. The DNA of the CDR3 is TGCAGTGCTAGGACAGGGGGCCGAGTGGGCAACTATGGCTACACCTTC.

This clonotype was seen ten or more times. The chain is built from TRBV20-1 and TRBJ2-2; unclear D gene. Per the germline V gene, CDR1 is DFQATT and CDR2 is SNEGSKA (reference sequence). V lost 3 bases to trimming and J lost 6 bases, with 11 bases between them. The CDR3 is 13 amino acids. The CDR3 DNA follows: TGCAGTGCTAGCCACTCGGGCCCCGGGGAGCTGTTTTTT. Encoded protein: CSASHSGPGELFF.

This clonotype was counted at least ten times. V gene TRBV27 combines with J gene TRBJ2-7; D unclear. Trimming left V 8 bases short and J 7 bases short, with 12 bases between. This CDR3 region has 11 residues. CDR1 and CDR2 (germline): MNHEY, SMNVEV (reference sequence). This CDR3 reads CASQMGGEQYF. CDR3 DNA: TGTGCCAGCCAGATGGGCGGTGAGCAGTACTTC.

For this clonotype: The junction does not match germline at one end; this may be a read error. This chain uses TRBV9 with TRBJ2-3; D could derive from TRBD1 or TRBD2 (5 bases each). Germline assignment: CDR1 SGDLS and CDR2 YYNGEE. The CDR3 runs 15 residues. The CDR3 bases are TGTGCCAGTAGCGTAGAACAGGCGATCACAGATACGCAGTATTTT. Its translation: CASSVEQAITDTQYF.

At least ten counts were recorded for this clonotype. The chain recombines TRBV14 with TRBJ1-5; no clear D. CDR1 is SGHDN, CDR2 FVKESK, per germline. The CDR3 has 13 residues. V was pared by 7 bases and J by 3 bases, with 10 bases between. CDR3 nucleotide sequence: TGTGCCAGCATTGGGCTGCCCAATCAGCCCCAGCATTTT. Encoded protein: CASIGLPNQPQHF.

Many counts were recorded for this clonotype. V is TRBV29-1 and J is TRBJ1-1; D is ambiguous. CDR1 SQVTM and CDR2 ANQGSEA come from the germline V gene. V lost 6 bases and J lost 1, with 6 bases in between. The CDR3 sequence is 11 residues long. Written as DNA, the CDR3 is TGCAGCGTAAGGCGGAACACTGAAGCTTTCTTT. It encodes CSVRRNTEAFF.

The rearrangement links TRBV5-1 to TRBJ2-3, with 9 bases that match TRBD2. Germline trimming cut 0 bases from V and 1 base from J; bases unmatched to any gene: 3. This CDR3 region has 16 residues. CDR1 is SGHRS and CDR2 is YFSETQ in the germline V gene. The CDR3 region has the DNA TGCGCCAGCAGCTTGGGAGTAGCGGGGGGCACAGATACGCAGTATTTT. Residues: CASSLGVAGGTDTQYF. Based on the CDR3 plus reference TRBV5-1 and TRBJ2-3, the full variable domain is KAGVTQTPRYLIKTRGQQVTLSCSPISGHRSVSWYQQTPGQGLQFLFEYFSETQRNKGNFPGRFSGRQFSNSRSEMNVSTLELGDSALYLCASSLGVAGGTDTQYFGPGTRLTVL.

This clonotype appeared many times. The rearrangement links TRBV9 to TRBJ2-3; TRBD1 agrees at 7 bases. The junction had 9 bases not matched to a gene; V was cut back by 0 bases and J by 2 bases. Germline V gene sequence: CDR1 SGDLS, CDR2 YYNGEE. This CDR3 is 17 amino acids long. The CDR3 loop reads CASSVAAGDSFTDTQYF. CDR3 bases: TGTGCCAGCAGCGTAGCGGCAGGGGACAGCTTCACAGATACGCAGTATTTT.

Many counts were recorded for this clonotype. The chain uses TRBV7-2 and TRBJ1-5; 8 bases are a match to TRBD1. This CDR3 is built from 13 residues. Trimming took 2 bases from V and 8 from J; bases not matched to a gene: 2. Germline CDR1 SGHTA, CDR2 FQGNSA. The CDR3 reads CASSLSGGKPQHF. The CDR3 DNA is TGTGCCAGCAGCTTATCAGGGGGCAAGCCCCAGCATTTT. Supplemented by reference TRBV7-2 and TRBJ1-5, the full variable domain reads GAGVSQSPSNKVTEKGKDVELRCDPISGHTALYWYRQSLGQGLEFLIYFQGNSAPDKSGLPSDRFSAERTGGSVSTLTIQRTQQEDSAVYLCASSLSGGKPQHFGDGTRLSIL.

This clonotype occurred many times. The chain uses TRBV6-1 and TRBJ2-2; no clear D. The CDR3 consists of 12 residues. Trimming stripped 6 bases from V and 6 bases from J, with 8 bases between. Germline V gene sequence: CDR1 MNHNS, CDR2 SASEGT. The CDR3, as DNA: TGTGCCAGCAGGTTCGGTGCCGGGGAGCTGTTTTTT. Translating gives CASRFGAGELFF.

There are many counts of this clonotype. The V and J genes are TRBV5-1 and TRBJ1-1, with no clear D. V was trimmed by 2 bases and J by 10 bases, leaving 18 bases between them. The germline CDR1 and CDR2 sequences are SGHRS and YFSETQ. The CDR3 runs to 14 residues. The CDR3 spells CASSLGATSEGAFF. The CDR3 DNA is TGCGCCAGCAGCTTAGGTGCGACCTCCGAGGGAGCTTTCTTT. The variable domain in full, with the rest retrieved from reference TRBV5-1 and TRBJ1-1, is KAGVTQTPRYLIKTRGQQVTLSCSPISGHRSVSWYQQTPGQGLQFLFEYFSETQRNKGNFPGRFSGRQFSNSRSEMNVSTLELGDSALYLCASSLGATSEGAFFGQGTRLTVV.

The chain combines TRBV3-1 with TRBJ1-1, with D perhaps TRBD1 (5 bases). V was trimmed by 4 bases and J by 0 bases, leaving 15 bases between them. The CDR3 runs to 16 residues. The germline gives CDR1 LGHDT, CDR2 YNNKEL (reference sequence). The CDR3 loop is CASSPLSTGLNTEAFF. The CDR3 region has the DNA TGTGCCAGCAGCCCACTCTCAACAGGCCTGAACACTGAAGCTTTCTTT. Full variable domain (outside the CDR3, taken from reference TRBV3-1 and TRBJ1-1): DTAVSQTPKYLVTQMGNDKSIKCEQNLGHDTMYWYKQDSKKFLKIMFSYNNKELIINETVPNRFSPKSPDKAHLNLHINSLELGDSAVYFCASSPLSTGLNTEAFFGQGTRLTVV.

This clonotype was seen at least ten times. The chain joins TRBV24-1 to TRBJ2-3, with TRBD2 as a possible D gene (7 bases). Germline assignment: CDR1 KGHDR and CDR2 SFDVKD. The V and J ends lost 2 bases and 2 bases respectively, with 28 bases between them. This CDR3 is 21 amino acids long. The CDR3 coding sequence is TGTGCCACCAGTGATTCCGCCGGCAGAGCGGCGGGGGCCTTAAACACAGATACGCAGTATTTT. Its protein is CATSDSAGRAAGALNTDTQYF.

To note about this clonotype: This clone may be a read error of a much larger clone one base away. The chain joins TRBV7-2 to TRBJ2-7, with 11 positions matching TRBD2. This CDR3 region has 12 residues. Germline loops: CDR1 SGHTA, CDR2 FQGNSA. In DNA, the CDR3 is TGTGTCAGCAGCTTTAGCGGGGGGGCGGAGTACTTC. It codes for CVSSFSGGAEYF.

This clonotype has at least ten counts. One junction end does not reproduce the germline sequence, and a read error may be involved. CDR3 coding DNA: TGTGCCAGCAGCTCCGACCCCTGGCTATTTGTTTTT. Translated: CASSSDPWLFVF. This chain links TRBV7-9 with TRBJ1-4; D ambiguous. CDR3 size: 12 residues. Germline V gene lookup returns CDR1 SEHNR and CDR2 FQNEAQ (reference sequence).

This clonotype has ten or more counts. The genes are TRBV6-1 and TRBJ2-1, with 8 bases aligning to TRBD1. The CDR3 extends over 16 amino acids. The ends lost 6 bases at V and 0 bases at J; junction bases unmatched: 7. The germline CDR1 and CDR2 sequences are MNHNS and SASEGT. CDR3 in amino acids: CASRDQGAISYNEQFF. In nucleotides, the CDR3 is TGTGCCAGCAGGGACCAGGGGGCTATCTCCTACAATGAGCAGTTCTTC.

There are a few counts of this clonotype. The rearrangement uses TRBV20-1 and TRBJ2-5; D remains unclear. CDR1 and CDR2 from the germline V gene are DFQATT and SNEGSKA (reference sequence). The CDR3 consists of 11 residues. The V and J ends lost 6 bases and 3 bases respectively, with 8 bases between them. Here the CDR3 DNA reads TGCAGTGCAGGAAGGGAAGAGACCCAGTACTTC. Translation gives CSAGREETQYF.